This is a list of T cell receptor beta chains from one sample in a study of blood T cell repertoires in COVID-19. Data came from immunoSEQ multiplex PCR; TCRdb stores just in-frame clones and leaves some out. The top ten clones hold approximately 2% of a sample with around 220,000 clones, about 90% of them seen once. The source material was PBMCs or T cells enriched from blood (not recorded which). The source is a young woman who had recovered from COVID-19. CDR3s include the opening cysteine and the closing phenylalanine or tryptophan. A D gene is named only where the DNA matches it firmly. The size field is filled for only some rows; it gives once, few, many or a size class.

clone_size: .
d_call: .
v_call: TRBV6-6
j_call: TRBJ1-2
cdr3_nt: TGTGCCAGCAGTGCACCCCGGGGGACGGCCTATGGCTACACCTTC
cdr3_aa: CASSAPRGTAYGYTF

clone_size: .
d_call: .
v_call: TRBV6-5
j_call: TRBJ1-1
cdr3_nt: TGTGCCAGCAGTTACTCGGGGGGACGGGGGGTAGCTTTCTTT
cdr3_aa: CASSYSGGRGVAFF

clone_size: .
d_call: .
v_call: TRBV11-3
j_call: TRBJ1-6
cdr3_nt: TGTGCCAGCAGCTTAGGGCCCGGACAGTCCGCCTATAATTCACCCCTCCACTTT
cdr3_aa: CASSLGPGQSAYNSPLHF

clone_size: once
d_call: TRBD2
v_call: TRBV27
j_call: TRBJ2-7
cdr3_nt: TGTGCCAGCAATGTGCCACTAGCGGGAGAAATAGTCAACGAGCAGTACTTC
cdr3_aa: CASNVPLAGEIVNEQYF

clone_size: .
d_call: TRBD2
v_call: TRBV11-3
j_call: TRBJ2-7
cdr3_nt: TGTGCCAGCAGACGCGGACTAGCGGGGAAATACGAGCAGTACTTC
cdr3_aa: CASRRGLAGKYEQYF

clone_size: .
d_call: .
v_call: TRBV11-1
j_call: TRBJ2-3
cdr3_nt: TGTGCCAGCAGCTTTGGGGGCTTAGCCACAGATACGCAGTATTTT
cdr3_aa: CASSFGGLATDTQYF

clone_size: .
d_call: .
v_call: TRBV24-1
j_call: TRBJ2-3
cdr3_nt: TGTGCCACCAGTGAACCAACAGGATACACAGATACGCAGTATTTT
cdr3_aa: CATSEPTGYTDTQYF

clone_size: .
d_call: TRBD2
v_call: TRBV10-1
j_call: TRBJ2-3
cdr3_nt: TGCGCCAGCAGTGGGAGTCTAGCGGGAGACACAGATACGCAGTATTTT
cdr3_aa: CASSGSLAGDTDTQYF

clone_size: .
d_call: .
v_call: TRBV5-6
j_call: TRBJ1-1
cdr3_nt: TGTGCCAGCAGCTTGTTAGGTAGGTTCGGTGGGCTGAACACTGAAGCTTTCTTT
cdr3_aa: CASSLLGRFGGLNTEAFF

clone_size: .
d_call: .
v_call: TRBV4-1
j_call: TRBJ1-2
cdr3_nt: TGCGCCAGCAGCCAAGACTTCCCTGTCTCCTATGGCTACACCTTC
cdr3_aa: CASSQDFPVSYGYTF